The 13 T cell receptor beta chains below were found in one sample sequenced in a study of T cell responses to AZD1222 COVID-19 vaccine (dated by TCRdb to the early 2020s). Interpreted using the paper, the time point label stands for: baseline before first vaccination. Libraries came from the immunoSEQ multiplex PCR assay. In its TCRdb copy, this immuneACCESS table keeps in-frame sequences only and misses some clones. Where compared with another copy, unresolved V genes explain less than half of these, and the others have no known cause. The table for this sample lists some 120,000 clones; approximately 90% of them were counted only once. Around 4.3% of the sample is taken by the ten largest. Sequences were derived from peripheral blood, sampled on day 0 of AZD1222 vaccination. These receptors came from an adult in good health.

V usage is TRBV7-6 and J usage is TRBJ2-5; 8 bases are shared with TRBD2. This CDR3 has 16 amino acids. J lost 5 bases, V lost 1 base, and 9 bases had no gene match. Germline CDR1 and CDR2: SGHVS and FNYEAQ. CDR3: CASSLGAGGEWETQYF. CDR3 bases: TGTGCCAGCAGCTTAGGTGCGGGGGGCGAATGGGAGACCCAGTACTTC.

CDR3 amino acids: CASLTGTGHGYEQYF. The CDR3 bases are TGTGCCAGCCTAACCGGGACAGGTCACGGATACGAGCAGTACTTC. The rearrangement links TRBV16 to TRBJ2-7, with 8 bases fitting TRBD1. Germline V gives CDR1 KGHSY, CDR2 FQNENV. This CDR3 is 15 amino acids long. V shed 8 bases and J 4 bases; nucleotides not matched to a gene: 13.

The chain recombines TRBV5-6 with TRBJ1-6, with TRBD1 matching 9 bases. Germline V lookup: CDR1 SGHDT, CDR2 YYEEEE. V shed 5 bases and J 5 bases; nucleotides not matched to a gene: 8. The CDR3 sequence is 16 residues long. The CDR3 DNA reads TGTGCCAGCAGTAAGACAGGGGGACTCGATAATTCACCCCTCCACTTT. Translated, it gives CASSKTGGLDNSPLHF.

CDR3 amino acids: CASSQATGGVRKLFF. The CDR3 DNA sequence: TGTGCCAGCAGCCAAGCGACGGGAGGGGTGAGAAAACTGTTTTTT. This chain uses TRBV14 with TRBJ1-4, with a possible D match to TRBD1 (5 bases). Germline V gene sequence: CDR1 SGHDN, CDR2 FVKESK. V was shortened by 1 base and J by 10 bases, with 16 bases between the two germline ends. This CDR3 spans 15 amino acids. The full variable domain, rest sourced from reference TRBV14 and TRBJ1-4, is EAGVTQFPSHSVIEKGQTVTLRCDPISGHDNLYWYRRVMGKEIKFLLHFVKESKQDESGMPNNRFLAERTGGTYSTLKVQPAELEDSGVYFCASSQATGGVRKLFFGSGTQLSVL.

The chain combines TRBV7-2 with TRBJ2-5; D uncertain. The CDR3 is made up of 13 amino acids. The germline V gene has CDR1 SGHTA and CDR2 FQGNSA. The V and J ends lost 5 bases and 0 bases respectively, with 7 bases between them. CDR3 nucleotides: TGTGCCAGCAGCCCGGACCACCAAGAGACCCAGTACTTC. Its translation: CASSPDHQETQYF.

The gene calls are TRBV18 and TRBJ1-1, with 10 nucleotides matching TRBD1. Germline assignment: CDR1 KGHSH and CDR2 LQKENI. With V trimmed by 2 bases and J by 6 bases, 12 bases remained unmatched. The CDR3 totals 17 residues. The DNA of the CDR3 is TGTGCCAGCTCACCAAGAGGGACAGGGGCCAAGGGCGCTGAAGCTTTCTTT. Amino acids: CASSPRGTGAKGAEAFF. Drawing the rest from reference TRBV18 and TRBJ1-1, the complete variable domain is NAGVMQNPRHLVRRRGQEARLRCSPMKGHSHVYWYRQLPEEGLKFMVYLQKENIIDESGMPKERFSAEFPKEGPSILRIQQVVRGDSAAYFCASSPRGTGAKGAEAFFGQGTRLTVV.

V usage is TRBV27 and J usage is TRBJ2-7; no clear D. Germline CDR1 reads MNHEY; CDR2 reads SMNVEV (reference sequence). This CDR3 spans 13 amino acids. V gave up 0 bases and J gave up 4 bases, with 7 bases separating them. CDR3 DNA: TGTGCCAGCAGTTTATCGGAACAGTACGAGCAGTACTTC. It codes for CASSLSEQYEQYF.

The rearrangement links TRBV2 to TRBJ1-4; TRBD1 matches at 10 bases. The CDR3 runs 14 residues. The V segment lost 6 bases and the J segment 8 bases; nucleotides outside the gene matches: 6. Germline-derived CDR1 and CDR2 are SNHLY and FYNNEI. CDR3 loop: CASSRQGANEKLFF. The CDR3 DNA sequence: TGTGCCAGCAGCCGACAGGGGGCGAACGAAAAACTGTTTTTT.

This sequence joins TRBV15 and TRBJ1-2, with 8 nucleotides matching TRBD1. This CDR3 is built from 16 residues. J lost 14 bases, V lost 3 bases, and 20 bases had no gene match. CDR1 is LNHNV, CDR2 YYDKDF, per germline (reference sequence). The CDR3 nucleotides read TGTGCCACCAGCAGCGGAAGAGACAGGGGAGGTTTAGTGCGGACCTTC. Protein product: CATSSGRDRGGLVRTF.

This clone was seen only once. The V and J genes are TRBV24-1 and TRBJ2-7, with no clear D. Germline V gene lookup returns CDR1 KGHDR and CDR2 SFDVKD. Trimming pared 4 bases from V and 10 bases from J, leaving 13 bases between. The CDR3 is 12 residues long. The CDR3: CATSEPGRSQYF. The CDR3 nucleotides read TGTGCCACCAGTGAACCTGGACGCTCTCAGTACTTC.

The chain combines TRBV14 with TRBJ2-7, with a weak D call TRBD1 (6 bases). CDR1 is SGHDN, CDR2 FVKESK, per germline. The length of the CDR3 is 12 residues. Deletions cut 5 bases from V and 6 bases from J, with 11 bases between. CDR3 sequence: CASSEQGPEQYF. The CDR3 nucleotides read TGTGCCAGCAGCGAACAGGGACCCGAGCAGTACTTC.

The rearrangement uses TRBV4-1 and TRBJ1-5; D ambiguous. Germline lookup yields CDR1 MGHRA and CDR2 YSYEKL. V lost 1 base, J lost 1 base, and 11 bases lay in between. There are 16 residues in the CDR3. The DNA of the CDR3 is TGCGCCAGCAGCCAAGGGGAGGGTCGGAGCAATCAGCCCCAGCATTTT. This encodes CASSQGEGRSNQPQHF.

The V call is TRBV5-4, the J call TRBJ2-5, with D unclear. Trimming left V 0 bases short and J 5 bases short, with 11 bases between. Germline V gene data show CDR1 as SGHNT and CDR2 as YYREEE (reference sequence). The CDR3 covers 14 residues. The CDR3 region is CASSLAGPAETQYF. The CDR3 DNA follows: TGTGCCAGCAGCTTGGCAGGTCCAGCGGAGACCCAGTACTTC.